Below are 3 T cell receptor beta chains sequenced from a single sample in a study of fetal regulatory T cell absence and autoimmunity. TCRdb's table, derived via immunoSEQ multiplex PCR, lists solely in-frame clones and lacks some. Of approximately 46,000 clones listed, approximately 83% were seen once; the top ten hold 0.4% to 0.45%. Sequenced sample: cord blood. These receptor sequences come from a newborn boy with IPEX syndrome.

This chain uses TRBV9 with TRBJ2-3, with TRBD1 matching 7 bases. From germline, CDR1 is SGDLS and CDR2 YYNGEE. The CDR3 consists of 15 residues. With V trimmed by 3 bases and J by 0 bases, 4 bases remained unmatched. The CDR3: CASSAPQGSTDTQYF. For the CDR3, the DNA is TGTGCCAGCAGCGCCCCACAGGGGAGCACAGATACGCAGTATTTT.

J is TRBJ2-7 and V is TRBV19, with a weak D call TRBD1 (5 bases). This CDR3 region has 11 residues. Germline assignment: CDR1 LNHDA and CDR2 SQIVND (reference sequence). Deletions cut 5 bases from V and 6 bases from J, with 8 bases between. CDR3 DNA sequence: TGTGCCAGTAGTTACCAGGGCGAGCAGTACTTC. Translated: CASSYQGEQYF.

The chain combines TRBV9 with TRBJ2-5, with a tentative D call TRBD2 (6 bases). Per the germline V gene, CDR1 is SGDLS and CDR2 is YYNGEE. This CDR3 has 17 residues. Between the trimmed V and J ends, which lost 4 bases and 1 base, there was a span of 20 bases. In DNA form, the CDR3 reads TGTGCCAGCAGCCCTCCCGGGGGTGTTATGTTCCAAGAGACCCAGTACTTC. This translates into CASSPPGGVMFQETQYF.